This entry lists 30 T cell receptor beta chains sequenced from one sample in a study of blood T cells in healthy people across ages (dated by TCRdb to about 2015). Libraries were built with 5' RACE. TCRdb names Illumina HiSeq 2500 as the instrument used. A second PCR of about 7 to 12 cycles was run with a J-beta primer mix and a sample-barcoded 5' primer. The raw public reads went through TCRdb reprocessing: fastp at Q25, MiXCR clone calling, in-frame beta chains kept. When rows share a CDR3 protein, they turn into one entry using the most common DNA and genes. This sample comprises fewer than 800,000 distinct CDR3 sequences, around 49% of them detected only once. The ten largest clones take up under 35% of the sample. The sample taken for sequencing was blood. The origin of the receptors is a woman aged 60-75 years in good health.

This clonotype was counted only a few times. The chain carries TRBV20-1 and TRBJ2-5; possibly TRBD2 for D (6 bases). The germline V gene has CDR1 DFQATT and CDR2 SNEGSKA (reference sequence). CDR3 length: 15 amino acids. V was cut by 7 bases and J by 3 bases, with 21 bases left in between. The CDR3 sequence: CSVRGGLLAKETQYF. CDR3 DNA: TGCAGTGTTAGGGGTGGTCTCCTAGCGAAAGAGACCCAGTACTTC.

This clonotype was seen only a few times. CDR3 residues: CSVENLSVGGYTF. CDR3 nucleotide sequence: TGCAGCGTTGAAAACCTGTCGGTGGGTGGCTACACCTTC. This chain connects TRBV29-1 to TRBJ1-2; D gene uncertain. CDR3 length: 13 amino acids. CDR1 and CDR2 from the germline V gene are SQVTM and ANQGSEA. Trimming removed 2 bases from V and 7 bases from J, with 14 bases in between.

The V call is TRBV6-1, the J call TRBJ2-7; 8 bases map to TRBD1. Trimming removed 6 bases from V and 2 bases from J; junction bases left unmatched: 6. The CDR3 length is 14 residues. Germline-derived CDR1 and CDR2 are MNHNS and SASEGT. As DNA, the CDR3 is TGTGCCAGCAGAGGACAGGGTGGTACCTACGAGCAGTACTTC. Translating gives CASRGQGGTYEQYF.

The chain has TRBV20-1 and TRBJ2-2; possibly TRBD1 or TRBD2 for D (6 bases each). Germline V gives CDR1 DFQATT, CDR2 SNEGSKA (reference sequence). V was shortened by 3 bases and J by 3 bases, with 17 bases between the two germline ends. This CDR3 region has 16 residues. As DNA, the CDR3 is TGCAGTGCTAGGGCTATAGGGGGGTTGGACACCGGGGAGCTGTTTTTT. It translates to CSARAIGGLDTGELFF.

This clonotype was detected ten times or more. This chain connects TRBV4-2 to TRBJ2-5; D is tentatively TRBD1 or TRBD2 (5 bases each). The CDR3 consists of 15 residues. CDR1 is LGHNA, CDR2 YNFKEQ, per germline. The V end lost 0 bases, the J end lost 0 bases, and 8 bases lay between the germline ends. DNA of the CDR3: TGTGCCAGCAGCCAAGAGGGGACGTACCAAGAGACCCAGTACTTC. It specifies CASSQEGTYQETQYF.

V usage is TRBV20-1 and J usage is TRBJ1-5, with D possibly being TRBD1 (6 bases). The germline V gene encodes CDR1 DFQATT and CDR2 SNEGSKA (reference sequence). Trimming took 3 bases from V and 9 from J, leaving 15 bases between them. This CDR3 region has 13 residues. The chain's CDR3 is CSASKAGEAPQHF. DNA for the CDR3: TGCAGTGCTAGTAAGGCAGGGGAGGCGCCCCAGCATTTT.

The chain carries TRBV20-1 and TRBJ2-7, with a possible D match to TRBD1 (5 bases). CDR3 length: 15 amino acids. Trimming took off 0 bases at V and 0 bases at J, with 12 bases between the two ends. Germline-derived CDR1 and CDR2 are DFQATT and SNEGSKA (reference sequence). As DNA, the CDR3 is TGCAGTGCTAGAGATGTAGGGGATTTCTCCTACGAGCAGTACTTC. It codes for CSARDVGDFSYEQYF.

The V call is TRBV7-3, the J call TRBJ2-3; 7 nucleotides line up with TRBD2. CDR1 SGHTA and CDR2 FQGTGA come from the germline V gene. This CDR3 spans 16 amino acids. J gave up 4 bases and V 5 bases, and 12 bases lay outside the gene matches. The CDR3 DNA reads TGTGCCAGCAGCCCAAGGGGCGGGAGAGTTGCAGATACGCAGTATTTT. Encoded protein: CASSPRGGRVADTQYF.

CDR3 nucleotides: TGTGCCAGCAGCTGGGGAGGGGTCAATGAAAAACTGTTTTTT. This encodes CASSWGGVNEKLFF. The chain uses TRBV7-2 and TRBJ1-4; D may be TRBD1 (5 bases). This CDR3 spans 14 amino acids. Germline V gene lookup returns CDR1 SGHTA and CDR2 FQGNSA. Trimming stripped 4 bases from V and 5 bases from J, with 11 bases between.

The chain is built from TRBV5-1 and TRBJ2-1; a possible D gene is TRBD1 (5 bases). Germline CDR1 is SGHRS and CDR2 is YFSETQ. The CDR3 length is 14 residues. V was cut by 3 bases and J by 5 bases, with 12 bases left in between. The CDR3 sequence is CASSWGTKNNEQFF. The CDR3 bases are TGCGCCAGCAGCTGGGGCACTAAAAACAATGAGCAGTTCTTC.

The chain employs TRBV24-1 and TRBJ2-7; 9 bases are shared with TRBD2. The J call is in doubt because the DNA end fits TRBJ2-4 better. Germline V gene data show CDR1 as KGHDR and CDR2 as SFDVKD. This CDR3 comprises 15 residues. The CDR3 nucleotides are TGTGCCACCAGTGACTCGCGGGAGGGCCGTGCCATTCAGTACTTC. This translates into CATSDSREGRAIQYF.

This clonotype has just a few counts. The chain employs TRBV10-3 and TRBJ2-1; 8 bases map to TRBD2. Germline CDR1 is ENHRY and CDR2 is SYGVKD. The CDR3 covers 14 residues. After removal of 4 bases from V and 2 bases from J, the junction contained 1 base not matched to a gene. The CDR3 reads CAISVSGAYNEQFF. CDR3 DNA: TGTGCCATCAGTGTTAGCGGGGCCTACAATGAGCAGTTCTTC.

A few counts support this clonotype. The chain carries TRBV20-1 and TRBJ2-3; tentative D call: TRBD1 (6 bases). Between the trimmed V and J ends, which lost 1 base and 2 bases, there was a span of 10 bases. This CDR3 spans 14 amino acids. The germline CDR1 and CDR2 sequences are DFQATT and SNEGSKA (reference sequence). The CDR3 nucleotides read TGCAGTGCTAGAGCCCAGGGGAACACAGATACGCAGTATTTT. Residues: CSARAQGNTDTQYF.

The chain links TRBV5-1 to TRBJ2-1; D is unresolved. The V end lost 0 bases, the J end lost 4 bases, and 11 bases lay between the germline ends. Per germline, CDR1 SGHRS and CDR2 YFSETQ. CDR3 length: 15 amino acids. The CDR3 sequence is CASSLVGQEYNEQFF. DNA for the CDR3: TGCGCCAGCAGCTTGGTAGGGCAGGAATACAATGAGCAGTTCTTC.

V and J are TRBV7-2 and TRBJ2-1, with 14 bases matching TRBD2. Germline CDR1 and CDR2: SGHTA and FQGNSA. The CDR3 totals 16 residues. J gave up 9 bases and V 5 bases, and 9 bases lay outside the gene matches. CDR3: CASSAQGLAGVGEQFF. CDR3 sequence (DNA): TGTGCCAGCAGCGCACAGGGACTAGCGGGAGTGGGTGAGCAGTTCTTC.

The CDR3 DNA reads TGTGCCAGCTCACCACCTCCAGAGAACACTGAAGCTTTCTTT. Its protein product is CASSPPPENTEAFF. V gene TRBV18 combines with J gene TRBJ1-1; D remains unclear. The CDR3 is 14 residues long. V was trimmed by 0 bases and J by 1 base, leaving 6 bases between them. CDR1 KGHSH and CDR2 LQKENI come from the germline V gene.

The chain couples TRBV3-1 to TRBJ2-7; D is ambiguous. The V gene's germline CDR1 is LGHDT and CDR2 YNNKEL (reference sequence). The germline V and J ends were trimmed by 1 base and 4 bases, with 5 bases remaining between them. The CDR3 covers 12 residues. Here the CDR3 DNA reads TGTGCCAGCAGCCAAGTCCCGTACGAGCAGTACTTC. Its protein product is CASSQVPYEQYF.

V usage is TRBV29-1 and J usage is TRBJ2-1; 8 positions match TRBD2. Unmatched junction bases numbered 2, after V lost 4 bases and J lost 9 bases. Germline CDR1 reads SQVTM; CDR2 reads ANQGSEA. The CDR3 length is 11 residues. CDR3 region: CSVGSGSEQFF. DNA of the CDR3: TGCAGCGTTGGGAGCGGGAGTGAGCAGTTCTTC.

The V call is TRBV5-8, the J call TRBJ2-1, with TRBD2 matching 13 bases. The CDR3 consists of 15 residues. Germline CDR1 is SGHTS and CDR2 is YDEGEE. V was clipped by 2 bases and J by 7 bases; unmatched bases: 3. The CDR3 region is CASSFGTSGTNEQFF. DNA for the CDR3: TGTGCCAGCAGCTTCGGGACTAGCGGGACAAATGAGCAGTTCTTC. Drawing the rest from reference TRBV5-8 and TRBJ2-1, the complete variable domain is EAGVTQSPTHLIKTRGQQATLRCSPISGHTSVYWYQQALGLGLQFLLWYDEGEERNRGNFPPRFSGRQFPNYSSELNVNALELEDSALYLCASSFGTSGTNEQFFGPGTRLTVL.

This chain joins TRBV10-3 and TRBJ2-3; D is unresolved. The germline V gene encodes CDR1 ENHRY and CDR2 SYGVKD. The CDR3 length is 14 residues. With 2 bases removed from V and 4 bases from J, the gap between germline ends came to 10 bases. CDR3 DNA sequence: TGTGCCATCAGTGAGGGCCCCCTATCAGATACGCAGTATTTT. Its protein product is CAISEGPLSDTQYF.

The rearrangement joins TRBV12-3 or TRBV12-4 to TRBJ1-1; D unresolved. The CDR3 length is 15 residues. The germline V and J ends were trimmed by 2 bases and 0 bases, with 10 bases remaining between them. CDR3 in amino acids: CASSLHPPLNTEAFF. Written as DNA, the CDR3 is TGTGCCAGCAGTTTACACCCACCCCTGAACACTGAAGCTTTCTTT.

This clonotype showed up just a few times. The CDR3 DNA sequence: TGTGCCAGCAGGGACAGGGGACCCCTCGATGAGCAGTTCTTC. Translation: CASRDRGPLDEQFF. The rearrangement links TRBV6-1 to TRBJ2-1; the match to TRBD1 covers 9 bases. The CDR3 runs 14 residues. Trimming cost V 6 bases and J 8 bases; bases outside gene matches: 8. Per the germline V gene, CDR1 is MNHNS and CDR2 is SASEGT.

This chain links TRBV10-3 with TRBJ1-5; D remains ambiguous. V lost 4 bases to trimming and J lost 5 bases, with 9 bases between them. Germline V gene data show CDR1 as ENHRY and CDR2 as SYGVKD. This CDR3 is built from 13 residues. CDR3 in amino acids: CAISASNDQPQHF. As DNA, the CDR3 is TGTGCCATCAGTGCATCGAATGATCAGCCCCAGCATTTT.

In its sample, this clonotype was seen a few times. CDR3 protein: CASRSGLAVYEQYF. CDR3 coding DNA: TGTGCCAGCAGAAGCGGACTAGCGGTTTACGAGCAGTACTTC. This rearrangement joins TRBV6-2 or TRBV6-3 to TRBJ2-5; TRBD2 aligns across 10 bases. Matching the DNA end better, TRBJ2-7 makes the J call doubtful. Germline CDR1 and CDR2: MNHEY and SVGEGT. CDR3 size: 14 residues.

The chain couples TRBV18 to TRBJ2-3; 7 nucleotides agree with TRBD1. CDR1 KGHSH and CDR2 LQKENI come from the germline V gene. V shed 3 bases, J shed 3 bases, and the junction held 6 bases outside the gene matches. The CDR3 runs to 15 residues. DNA of the CDR3: TGTGCCAGCTCACCTCAACAGGGGTATACAGATACGCAGTATTTT. Protein: CASSPQQGYTDTQYF.

This chain uses TRBV7-3 with TRBJ2-6; D remains unclear. From germline, CDR1 is SGHTA and CDR2 FQGTGA. V shed 7 bases and J shed 0 bases, with 10 bases lying between them. This CDR3 contains 15 residues. The CDR3 DNA reads as TGTGCCAGCACCATAACCGGCTCTGGGGCCAACGTCCTGACTTTC. This sequence encodes CASTITGSGANVLTF.

The rearrangement uses TRBV9 and TRBJ1-1; maybe TRBD1 (6 bases). V was shortened by 3 bases and J by 7 bases, with 16 bases between the two germline ends. This CDR3 region has 14 residues. In germline, CDR1 is SGDLS, CDR2 YYNGEE. The DNA of the CDR3 is TGTGCCAGCAGCGCGGGGGCCGGTGTACGTGAAGCTTTCTTT. Translated: CASSAGAGVREAFF.

With regard to this clonotype: Its ends do not fully match the called genes, so a read error is possible. V gene TRBV4-2 combines with J gene TRBJ2-5, with 10 bases fitting TRBD2. This CDR3 spans 16 amino acids. The germline CDR1 and CDR2 sequences are LGHNA and YNFKEQ. The CDR3 loop is CAGSQEPSGSGETQYF. CDR3 bases: TGTGCCGGCAGCCAAGAGCCTAGCGGGAGTGGTGAGACCCAGTACTTC.

The V gene is TRBV9, the J gene TRBJ1-6; 7 bases are a match to TRBD1. The CDR3 is 14 amino acids. V was pared by 5 bases and J by 3 bases, with 2 bases of the junction left unmatched. The germline gives CDR1 SGDLS, CDR2 YYNGEE. The CDR3 DNA reads as TGTGCCAGCAGATCAGGGGGCTATAATTCACCCCTCCACTTT. Its protein is CASRSGGYNSPLHF. Drawing the rest from reference TRBV9 and TRBJ1-6, the complete variable domain is DSGVTQTPKHLITATGQRVTLRCSPRSGDLSVYWYQQSLDQGLQFLIQYYNGEERAKGNILERFSAQQFPDLHSELNLSSLELGDSALYFCASRSGGYNSPLHFGNGTRLTVT.

This clonotype was recorded a few times. The chain joins TRBV29-1 to TRBJ1-1; TRBD1 matches at 9 bases. With 6 bases clipped from V and 3 bases from J, the junction kept 8 bases outside the gene matches. The germline V gene encodes CDR1 SQVTM and CDR2 ANQGSEA. The CDR3 is made up of 14 amino acids. The CDR3 loop reads CSVLLRTGDTEAFF. CDR3 nucleotide sequence: TGCAGCGTCCTATTAAGGACAGGGGACACTGAAGCTTTCTTT.